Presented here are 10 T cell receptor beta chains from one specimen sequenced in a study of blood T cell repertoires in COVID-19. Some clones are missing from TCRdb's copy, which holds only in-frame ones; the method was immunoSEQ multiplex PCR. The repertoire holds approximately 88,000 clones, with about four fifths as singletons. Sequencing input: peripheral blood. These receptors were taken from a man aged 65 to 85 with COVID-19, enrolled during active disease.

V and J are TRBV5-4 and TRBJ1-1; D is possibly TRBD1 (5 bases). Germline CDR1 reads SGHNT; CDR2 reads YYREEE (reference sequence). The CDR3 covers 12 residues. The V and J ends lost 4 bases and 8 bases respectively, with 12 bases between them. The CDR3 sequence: CASSKSGGEAFF. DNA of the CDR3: TGTGCCAGCAGCAAATCTGGGGGGGAAGCTTTCTTT.

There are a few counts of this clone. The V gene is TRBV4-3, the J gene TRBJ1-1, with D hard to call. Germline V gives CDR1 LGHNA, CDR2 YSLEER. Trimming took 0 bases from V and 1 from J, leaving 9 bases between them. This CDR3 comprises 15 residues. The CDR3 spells CASSQDIGGNTEAFF. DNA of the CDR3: TGCGCCAGCAGCCAAGACATCGGCGGGAACACTGAAGCTTTCTTT.

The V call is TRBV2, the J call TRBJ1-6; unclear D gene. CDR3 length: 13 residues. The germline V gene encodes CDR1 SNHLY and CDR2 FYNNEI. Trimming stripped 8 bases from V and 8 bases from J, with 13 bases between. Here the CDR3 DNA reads TGTGCCAGCGTGGGTACAGCTTATTCACCCCTCCACTTT. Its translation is CASVGTAYSPLHF.

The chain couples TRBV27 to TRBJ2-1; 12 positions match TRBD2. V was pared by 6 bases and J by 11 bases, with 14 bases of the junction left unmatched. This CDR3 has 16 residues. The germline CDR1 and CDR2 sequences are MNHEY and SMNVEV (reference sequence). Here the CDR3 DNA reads TGTGCCAGCAGACAATCCGGGACTAGCGGGTCGACCCAGCAGTTCTTC. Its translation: CASRQSGTSGSTQQFF.

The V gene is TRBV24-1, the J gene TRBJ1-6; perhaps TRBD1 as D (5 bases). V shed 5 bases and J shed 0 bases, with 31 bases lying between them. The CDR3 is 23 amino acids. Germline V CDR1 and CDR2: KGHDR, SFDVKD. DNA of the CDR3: TGTGCCACCAGTGGCCTTCCTGGACAAATCGGATGGATTTTAAGCTCCTATAATTCACCCCTCCACTTT. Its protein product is CATSGLPGQIGWILSSYNSPLHF.

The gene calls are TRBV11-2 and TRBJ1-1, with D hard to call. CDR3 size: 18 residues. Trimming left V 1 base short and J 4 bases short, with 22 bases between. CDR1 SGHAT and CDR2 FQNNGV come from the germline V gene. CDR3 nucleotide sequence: TGTGCCAGCAGCTTAGGCACGGGTGGAGGTGGGCGCAGCACTGAAGCTTTCTTT. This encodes CASSLGTGGGGRSTEAFF. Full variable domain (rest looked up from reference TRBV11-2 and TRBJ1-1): EAGVAQSPRYKIIEKRQSVAFWCNPISGHATLYWYQQILGQGPKLLIQFQNNGVVDDSQLPKDRFSAERLKGVDSTLKIQPAKLEDSAVYLCASSLGTGGGGRSTEAFFGQGTRLTVV.

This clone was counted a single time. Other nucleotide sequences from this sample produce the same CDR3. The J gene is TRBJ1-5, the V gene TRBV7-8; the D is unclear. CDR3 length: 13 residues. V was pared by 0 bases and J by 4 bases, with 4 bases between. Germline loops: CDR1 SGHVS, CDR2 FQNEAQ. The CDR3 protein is CASSLALNQPQHF. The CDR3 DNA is TGTGCCAGCAGCTTAGCTCTAAATCAGCCCCAGCATTTT. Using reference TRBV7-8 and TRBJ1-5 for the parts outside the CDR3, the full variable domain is GAGVSQSPRYKVAKRGQDVALRCDPISGHVSLFWYQQALGQGPEFLTYFQNEAQLDKSGLPSDRFFAERPEGSVSTLKIQRTQQEDSAVYLCASSLALNQPQHFGDGTRLSIL.

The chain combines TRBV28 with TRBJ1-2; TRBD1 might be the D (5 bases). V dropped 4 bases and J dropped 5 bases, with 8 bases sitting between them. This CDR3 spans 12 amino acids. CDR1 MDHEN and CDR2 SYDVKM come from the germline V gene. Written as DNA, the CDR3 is TGTGCCAGCAGTTGGGGGGGATATGGCTACACCTTC. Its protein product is CASSWGGYGYTF.

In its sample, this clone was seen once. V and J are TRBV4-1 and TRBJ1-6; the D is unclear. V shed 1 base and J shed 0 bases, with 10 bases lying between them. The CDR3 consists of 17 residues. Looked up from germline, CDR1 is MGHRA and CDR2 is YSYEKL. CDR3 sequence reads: CASSQARASSYNSPLHF. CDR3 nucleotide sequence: TGCGCCAGCAGCCAAGCCCGTGCGAGCTCCTATAATTCACCCCTCCACTTT.

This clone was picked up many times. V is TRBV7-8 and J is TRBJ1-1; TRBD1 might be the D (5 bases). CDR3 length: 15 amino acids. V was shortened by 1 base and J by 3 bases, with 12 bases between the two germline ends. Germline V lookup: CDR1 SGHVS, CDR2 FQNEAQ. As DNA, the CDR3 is TGTGCCAGCAGCTTAGGGCCAGGGTGGGACACTGAAGCTTTCTTT. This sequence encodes CASSLGPGWDTEAFF.